This passage covers 30 T cell receptor beta chains from one sample sequenced in a study of shared clonotypes between healthy human individuals. Sequenced by immunoSEQ multiplex PCR; TCRdb stores in-frame clones only, minus some. The sample shows more than 1 million clones, 75% to 85% of them seen only once. The sequenced sample consisted of memory CD4+ T cells from PBMCs. The subset denotes: CD45RA-negative fraction. Every receptor here comes from a man aged 18-30 years in good health. Some clones in this sample may be carry-over from other donors' samples.

The chain recombines TRBV7-7 with TRBJ2-5, with 8 bases matching TRBD2. Germline lookup yields CDR1 SSHAT and CDR2 FNYEAQ (reference sequence). V trimming: 5 bases; J trimming: 0 bases; junction bases outside the gene matches: 2. The CDR3 totals 14 residues. This CDR3 is CASSRLANQETQYF. CDR3 sequence (DNA): TGTGCCAGCAGCCGACTAGCGAACCAAGAGACCCAGTACTTC. The full variable domain, with the rest looked up from reference TRBV7-7 and TRBJ2-5, is GAGVSQSPRYKVTKRGQDVTLRCDPISSHATLYWYQQALGQGPEFLTYFNYEAQPDKSGLPSDRFSAERPEGSISTLTIQRTEQRDSAMYRCASSRLANQETQYFGPGTRLLVL.

This rearrangement joins TRBV5-1 to TRBJ2-3; tentatively, D is TRBD2 (6 bases). Germline-derived CDR1 and CDR2 are SGHRS and YFSETQ. This CDR3 spans 15 amino acids. The V end was cut by 4 bases, the J end by 3 bases, with 15 bases between. DNA of the CDR3: TGCGCCAGCAGCACCTCGGGAGCCCCAACAGATACGCAGTATTTT. Its translation is CASSTSGAPTDTQYF.

This sequence joins TRBV7-3 and TRBJ2-1, with TRBD2 identical over 8 bases. The CDR3 consists of 14 residues. CDR1 and CDR2 (germline): SGHTA, FQGTGA. Unmatched junction bases numbered 5, after V lost 5 bases and J lost 5 bases. In DNA form, the CDR3 reads TGTGCCAGCAGCCTTAGCGGGGTAAACAATGAGCAGTTCTTC. Amino acid sequence: CASSLSGVNNEQFF.

The chain combines TRBV15 with TRBJ2-2; D is unresolved. Germline assignment: CDR1 LNHNV and CDR2 YYDKDF (reference sequence). The V end lost 0 bases, the J end lost 6 bases, and 14 bases lay between the germline ends. This CDR3 region has 16 residues. The CDR3 DNA is TGTGCCACCAGCAGAGATGTGTCGTCTCGGCCCGGGGAGCTGTTTTTT. Translating it yields CATSRDVSSRPGELFF.

The chain joins TRBV14 to TRBJ2-1; 10 bases map to TRBD2. The CDR3 consists of 16 residues. With V trimmed by 4 bases and J by 7 bases, 10 bases remained unmatched. Per the germline V gene, CDR1 is SGHDN and CDR2 is FVKESK. CDR3 region: CASSPTGAGGMNEQFF. CDR3 in DNA: TGTGCCAGCAGCCCCACGGGAGCGGGAGGGATGAATGAGCAGTTCTTC. Full variable domain (outside the CDR3, taken from reference TRBV14 and TRBJ2-1): EAGVTQFPSHSVIEKGQTVTLRCDPISGHDNLYWYRRVMGKEIKFLLHFVKESKQDESGMPNNRFLAERTGGTYSTLKVQPAELEDSGVYFCASSPTGAGGMNEQFFGPGTRLTVL.

This clone has ten or more counts. CDR3 in amino acids: CASSLSGPSTDTQYF. The CDR3 DNA follows: TGCGCCAGCAGCCTTAGCGGTCCTAGCACAGATACGCAGTATTTT. The chain is built from TRBV4-1 and TRBJ2-3; D perhaps matches TRBD2 (6 bases). Looked up from germline, CDR1 is MGHRA and CDR2 is YSYEKL. The CDR3 sequence is 15 residues long. Trimming took off 4 bases at V and 0 bases at J, with 11 bases between the two ends.

Comments on this clone: Given a much more abundant clone one base away, this may be a read error. Other nucleotide sequences from this sample produce the same CDR3. The chain couples TRBV14 to TRBJ1-2; D remains unclear. The CDR3 is 13 amino acids. Germline V lookup: CDR1 SGHDN, CDR2 FVKESK. V was trimmed by 1 base and J by 0 bases, leaving 3 bases between them. CDR3 sequence reads: CASSQGANYGYTF. The CDR3, as DNA: TGTGCCAGCAGCCAAGGCGCTAACTATGGCTACACCTTC. Using reference TRBV14 and TRBJ1-2 for the parts outside the CDR3, the full variable domain is EAGVTQFPSHSVIEKGQTVTLRCDPISGHDNLYWYRRVMGKEIKFLLHFVKESKQDESGMPNNRFLAERTGGTYSTLKVQPAELEDSGVYFCASSQGANYGYTFGSGTRLTVV.

The gene calls are TRBV4-2 and TRBJ2-1; 7 positions agree with TRBD2. CDR1 LGHNA and CDR2 YNFKEQ come from the germline V gene. The CDR3 is made up of 14 amino acids. J gave up 8 bases and V 3 bases, and 7 bases lay outside the gene matches. CDR3 in DNA: TGTGCCAGCAGCCAGGGGGAGGGCCGCGATGAGCAGTTCTTC. Translation: CASSQGEGRDEQFF.

The chain links TRBV19 to TRBJ1-5; TRBD1 agrees at 9 bases. The CDR3 sequence is 16 residues long. Germline V gene data show CDR1 as LNHDA and CDR2 as SQIVND (reference sequence). Trimming took 1 base from V and 7 from J; bases not matched to a gene: 8. CDR3 amino acids: CASSIGSDRGDQPQHF. CDR3 nucleotides: TGTGCCAGTAGTATAGGATCGGACAGGGGCGACCAGCCCCAGCATTTT.

The chain carries TRBV7-8 and TRBJ2-7; TRBD2 aligns across 8 bases. The ends lost 3 bases at V and 7 bases at J; junction bases unmatched: 8. This CDR3 has 14 residues. CDR1 and CDR2 (germline): SGHVS, FQNEAQ. As DNA, the CDR3 is TGTGCCAGCAGCTTGGAACTAGCGGCGGGGGAGCAGTACTTC. Encoded protein: CASSLELAAGEQYF.

V gene TRBV28 combines with J gene TRBJ1-1; a possible D gene is TRBD1 (6 bases). Deletions cut 4 bases from V and 6 bases from J, with 12 bases between. Looked up from germline, CDR1 is MDHEN and CDR2 is SYDVKM. The CDR3 is 13 residues long. The CDR3 loop reads CASSYRGTAEAFF. The CDR3 nucleotides read TGTGCCAGCAGTTATAGGGGGACCGCTGAAGCTTTCTTT.

This clone was detected many times. This rearrangement joins TRBV23-1 to TRBJ2-1; 7 bases match TRBD2. TRBV23-1 is filed as an ORF, its function uncertain. V lost 4 bases and J lost 2; bases outside the gene matches: 2. The length of the CDR3 is 14 residues. The CDR3: CASSLLAAYNEQFF. The CDR3 bases are TGCGCCAGCAGTCTGCTAGCGGCCTACAATGAGCAGTTCTTC.

CDR3 DNA sequence: TGCGCCAGCAGCTTGGGGTGGCCGGGAGAGACCCAGTACTTC. Translation: CASSLGWPGETQYF. The chain employs TRBV5-1 and TRBJ2-5; D call uncertain. This CDR3 contains 14 residues. Germline V lookup: CDR1 SGHRS, CDR2 YFSETQ. The V end was cut by 0 bases, the J end by 4 bases, with 10 bases between.

This clone occurred a few times. The chain employs TRBV27 and TRBJ2-3; the D is unclear. V lost 3 bases to trimming and J lost 0 bases, with 7 bases between them. Germline CDR1 is MNHEY and CDR2 is SMNVEV (reference sequence). This CDR3 is built from 14 residues. CDR3 DNA sequence: TGTGCCAGCAGTTTGTACATAAGCACAGATACGCAGTATTTT. Translation gives CASSLYISTDTQYF.

This chain joins TRBV2 and TRBJ2-3, with TRBD2 as a possible D gene (5 bases). Germline lookup yields CDR1 SNHLY and CDR2 FYNNEI. Trimming pared 6 bases from V and 2 bases from J, leaving 9 bases between. This CDR3 has 13 amino acids. The CDR3: CASRLESTDTQYF. The CDR3 nucleotides are TGTGCCAGCAGACTAGAGTCCACAGATACGCAGTATTTT. The full variable domain, with the rest looked up from reference TRBV2 and TRBJ2-3, is EPEVTQTPSHQVTQMGQEVILRCVPISNHLYFYWYRQILGQKVEFLVSFYNNEISEKSEIFDDQFSVERPDGSNFTLKIRSTKLEDSAMYFCASRLESTDTQYFGPGTRLTVL.

V gene TRBV27 combines with J gene TRBJ1-4; no clear D. The germline V and J ends were trimmed by 5 bases and 9 bases, with 10 bases remaining between them. The CDR3 runs to 12 residues. Germline CDR1 is MNHEY and CDR2 is SMNVEV (reference sequence). The CDR3 is CASSPPGKKLFF. For the CDR3, the DNA is TGTGCCAGCAGTCCACCGGGGAAAAAACTGTTTTTT.

This clone was observed a single time. This chain uses TRBV7-3 with TRBJ2-1; 12 nucleotides match TRBD2. Trimming at V came to 5 bases and at J to 6 bases, leaving 8 bases not matched to a gene. This CDR3 is 16 amino acids long. Germline values: CDR1 SGHTA, CDR2 FQGTGA. The chain's CDR3 is CASSKGSSGRANEQFF. DNA for the CDR3: TGTGCCAGCAGCAAGGGATCTAGCGGGAGGGCCAATGAGCAGTTCTTC. Filled out from reference TRBV7-3 and TRBJ2-1, the complete variable domain reads GAGVSQTPSNKVTEKGKYVELRCDPISGHTALYWYRQSLGQGPEFLIYFQGTGAADDSGLPNDRFFAVRPEGSVSTLKIQRTERGDSAVYLCASSKGSSGRANEQFFGPGTRLTVL.

This chain connects TRBV30 to TRBJ2-7; TRBD1 matches 11 bases. Germline V CDR1 and CDR2: GTSNPN, SVGIG (reference sequence). V was pared by 4 bases and J by 3 bases, with 8 bases of the junction left unmatched. The CDR3 spans 15 residues. The DNA of the CDR3 is TGTGCCTGGATTAAAAAAGGGACAGGGGGCTACGAGCAGTACTTC. It yields the protein CAWIKKGTGGYEQYF.

This clone was detected only a few times. The J gene is TRBJ1-5, the V gene TRBV25-1, with D uncertain. This CDR3 region has 13 residues. Per the germline V gene, CDR1 is MGHDK and CDR2 is SYGVNS. The V end lost 6 bases, the J end lost 3 bases, and 9 bases lay between the germline ends. The CDR3 DNA reads TGTGCCAGCAGCGACGGAATCAATCAGCCCCAGCATTTT. Protein: CASSDGINQPQHF.

The chain is built from TRBV28 and TRBJ1-1; D ambiguous. The CDR3 length is 13 residues. The V end lost 3 bases, the J end lost 6 bases, and 11 bases lay between the germline ends. Germline V gene sequence: CDR1 MDHEN, CDR2 SYDVKM. The DNA of the CDR3 is TGTGCCAGCAGTTTCCCCCACTTCTCTGAAGCTTTCTTT. Its translation is CASSFPHFSEAFF.

The V gene is TRBV6-6, the J gene TRBJ1-2; 10 bases fit TRBD1. V shed 10 bases, J shed 7 bases, and the junction held 15 bases outside the gene matches. The CDR3 runs 15 residues. The germline CDR1 and CDR2 sequences are MNHNY and SVGAGI (reference sequence). The CDR3 sequence: CATAGQGVHSSGYTF. The CDR3 DNA reads TGTGCCACCGCCGGACAGGGGGTTCACTCCTCTGGCTACACCTTC.

The chain uses TRBV15 and TRBJ1-2; D call uncertain. Germline CDR1 reads LNHNV; CDR2 reads YYDKDF (reference sequence). Trimming shortened V by 0 bases and J by 10 bases, and 15 bases separated the two germline ends. This CDR3 region has 14 residues. CDR3 amino acids: CATSRDRAEDLYTF. For the CDR3, the DNA is TGTGCCACCAGCAGAGATCGAGCAGAAGACCTCTACACCTTC.

This clone has at least ten counts. The sample carries other DNA sequences with the same CDR3. This chain links TRBV5-1 with TRBJ2-5, with D hard to call. Germline CDR1 is SGHRS and CDR2 is YFSETQ. The CDR3 is 14 residues long. V lost 6 bases to trimming and J lost 0 bases, with 12 bases between them. CDR3 nucleotide sequence: TGCGCCAGCAAGCGTGCAGGCAACCAAGAGACCCAGTACTTC. Amino acid sequence: CASKRAGNQETQYF. Using reference TRBV5-1 and TRBJ2-5 for the parts outside the CDR3, the full variable domain is KAGVTQTPRYLIKTRGQQVTLSCSPISGHRSVSWYQQTPGQGLQFLFEYFSETQRNKGNFPGRFSGRQFSNSRSEMNVSTLELGDSALYLCASKRAGNQETQYFGPGTRLLVL.

The chain carries TRBV27 and TRBJ2-1; D not resolved. The CDR3 contains 11 residues. Germline V gene data show CDR1 as MNHEY and CDR2 as SMNVEV (reference sequence). Trimming cost V 7 bases and J 6 bases, with 7 bases left between them. CDR3 in amino acids: CASIRGNEQFF. The CDR3 DNA reads TGTGCCAGCATTCGCGGCAATGAGCAGTTCTTC.

The CDR3 nucleotides are TGCGCCAGCAGCCCACTTGAACAGGGAACCGGGGAGCTGTTTTTT. It specifies CASSPLEQGTGELFF. The chain uses TRBV5-1 and TRBJ2-2; D might be TRBD1 (6 bases). Deletions cut 4 bases from V and 5 bases from J, with 15 bases between. The CDR3 extends over 15 amino acids. Germline-derived CDR1 and CDR2 are SGHRS and YFSETQ.

This chain uses TRBV11-1 with TRBJ2-2; D not resolved. This CDR3 is built from 15 residues. Germline CDR1 is SGHAT and CDR2 is FQDESV (reference sequence). V lost 6 bases and J 5 bases, leaving 16 bases between the germline ends. CDR3 sequence: CASRQNPQRTGELFF. In DNA, the CDR3 is TGTGCCAGCAGACAAAACCCACAGAGAACCGGGGAGCTGTTTTTT. The whole variable domain, remainder taken from reference TRBV11-1 and TRBJ2-2, is EAEVAQSPRYKITEKSQAVAFWCDPISGHATLYWYRQILGQGPELLVQFQDESVVDDSQLPKDRFSAERLKGVDSTLKIQPAELGDSAMYLCASRQNPQRTGELFFGEGSRLTVL.

This clone has more than one count but fewer than ten. This chain connects TRBV28 to TRBJ2-7; 8 nucleotides match TRBD1. Germline V gene sequence: CDR1 MDHEN, CDR2 SYDVKM. The CDR3 contains 13 residues. J gave up 7 bases and V 7 bases, and 9 bases lay outside the gene matches. Here the CDR3 reads CASMRQGAEEQYF. The CDR3 DNA sequence: TGTGCCAGCATGAGGCAGGGGGCGGAAGAGCAGTACTTC.

The table lists this clone with a count of one. The genes are TRBV19 and TRBJ2-2; 8 bases match TRBD1. Trimming removed 3 bases from V and 2 bases from J; junction bases left unmatched: 2. Germline V lookup: CDR1 LNHDA, CDR2 SQIVND (reference sequence). This CDR3 has 15 amino acids. The CDR3 bases are TGTGCCAGTAGTATTGGACAGGGTAACACCGGGGAGCTGTTTTTT. Protein sequence: CASSIGQGNTGELFF.

This clone appeared a single time. The CDR3 bases are TGTGCCAGCAGCTTAGAAACAGGGAGGGGCCTCCAGCCCCAGCATTTT. Residues: CASSLETGRGLQPQHF. The chain joins TRBV7-2 to TRBJ1-5; the D gene is possibly TRBD1 (6 bases). V gave up 1 base and J gave up 7 bases, with 17 bases separating them. This CDR3 contains 16 residues. Germline V gene data show CDR1 as SGHTA and CDR2 as FQGNSA.

This clone was counted once. The chain has TRBV5-1 and TRBJ1-1; perhaps TRBD1 as D (5 bases). The CDR3 loop spans 13 amino acids. The V gene's germline CDR1 is SGHRS and CDR2 YFSETQ. Deletions cut 2 bases from V and 4 bases from J, with 9 bases between. CDR3 protein: CASSFGGITEAFF. In DNA form, the CDR3 reads TGCGCCAGCAGCTTTGGGGGAATCACTGAAGCTTTCTTT.